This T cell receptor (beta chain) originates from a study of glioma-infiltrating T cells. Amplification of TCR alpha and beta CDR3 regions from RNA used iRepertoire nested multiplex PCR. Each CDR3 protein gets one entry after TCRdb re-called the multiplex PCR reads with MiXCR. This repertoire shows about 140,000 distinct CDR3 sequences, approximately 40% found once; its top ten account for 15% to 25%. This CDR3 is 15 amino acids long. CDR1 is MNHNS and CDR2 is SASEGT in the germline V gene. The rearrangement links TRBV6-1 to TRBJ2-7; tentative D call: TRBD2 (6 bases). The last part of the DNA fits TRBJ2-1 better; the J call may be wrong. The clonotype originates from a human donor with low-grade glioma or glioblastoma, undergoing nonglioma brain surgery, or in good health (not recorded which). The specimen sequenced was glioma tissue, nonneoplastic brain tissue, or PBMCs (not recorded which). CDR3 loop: CASSFVEGLSNEQFF. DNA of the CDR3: TGTGCCAGCAGTTTTGTGGAGGGGCTCAGCAATGAGCAGTTCTTC.